This T cell receptor beta chain was identified in a study of CD8 T cells in ankylosing spondylitis. Trimming pared 6 bases from V and 1 base from J, leaving 18 bases between. This CDR3 comprises 16 residues. Germline V gives CDR1 ENHRY, CDR2 SYGVKD. TCRdb processed the 5' RACE reads anew with MiXCR; each CDR3 protein has one entry. This sample has about 250,000 distinct CDR3 sequences, with about 30% found just once. This clonotype was detected a few times. No antigen is known for it. Overall study findings and caveats: Among TCR beta sequences, a motif of under ten highly homologous variants appeared characteristic of ankylosing spondylitis blood. Researchers report that disease-linked clones proved CD8+ and relatively rare in peripheral blood.

J is TRBJ2-5 and V is TRBV10-3; D uncertain. This clonotype originated in a male donor with ankylosing spondylitis or in good health (not recorded which). Input material: blood, either unsorted or a sorted T cell fraction (not recorded which). The CDR3 loop reads CAISPSDVVSQETQYF. The CDR3, as DNA: TGTGCCATCAGCCCCTCGGACGTCGTTAGCCAAGAGACCCAGTACTTC.